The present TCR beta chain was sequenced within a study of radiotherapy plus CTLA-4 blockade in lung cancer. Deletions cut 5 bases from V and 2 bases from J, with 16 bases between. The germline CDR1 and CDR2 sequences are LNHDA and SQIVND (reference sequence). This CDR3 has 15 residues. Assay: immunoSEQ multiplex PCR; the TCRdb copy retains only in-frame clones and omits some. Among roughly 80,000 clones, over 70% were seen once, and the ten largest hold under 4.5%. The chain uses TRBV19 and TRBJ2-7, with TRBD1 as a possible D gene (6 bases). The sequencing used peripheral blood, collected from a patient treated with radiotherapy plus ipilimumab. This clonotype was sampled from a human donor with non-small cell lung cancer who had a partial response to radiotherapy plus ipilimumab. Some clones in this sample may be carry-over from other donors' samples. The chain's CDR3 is CASSSTGQPAYEQYF. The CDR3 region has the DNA TGTGCCAGTAGTTCAACGGGACAACCCGCCTACGAGCAGTACTTC.